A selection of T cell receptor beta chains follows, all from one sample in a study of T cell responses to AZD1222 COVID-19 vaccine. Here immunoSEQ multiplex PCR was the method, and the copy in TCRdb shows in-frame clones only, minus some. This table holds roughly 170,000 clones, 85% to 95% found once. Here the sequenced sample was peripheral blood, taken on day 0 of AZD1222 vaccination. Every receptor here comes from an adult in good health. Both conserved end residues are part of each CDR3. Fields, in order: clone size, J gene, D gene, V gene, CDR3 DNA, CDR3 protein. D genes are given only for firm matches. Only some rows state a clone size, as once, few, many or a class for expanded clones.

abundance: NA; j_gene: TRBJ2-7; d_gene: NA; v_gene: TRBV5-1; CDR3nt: TGCGCCAGCAGCTTGCCTGGGACAGAGCAGTACTTC; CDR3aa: CASSLPGTEQYF
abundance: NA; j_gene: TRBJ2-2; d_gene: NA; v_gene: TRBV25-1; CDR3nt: TGTGCCAGCAGTGAATTCGGGGGACCTAACACCGGGGAGCTGTTTTTT; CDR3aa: CASSEFGGPNTGELFF
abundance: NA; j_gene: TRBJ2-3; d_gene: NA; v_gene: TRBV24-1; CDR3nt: TGTGCCACCAGTGATCGAAGACAGACCACAGATACGCAGTATTTT; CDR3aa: CATSDRRQTTDTQYF
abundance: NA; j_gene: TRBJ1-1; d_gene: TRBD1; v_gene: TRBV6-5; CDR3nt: TGTGCCAGCACCTCCCCGACCGGGACAGCTGAAGCTTTCTTT; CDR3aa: CASTSPTGTAEAFF
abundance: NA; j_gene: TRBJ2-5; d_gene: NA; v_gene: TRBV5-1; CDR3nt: TGCGCCAGCGAGGGTCTCCAAGAGACCCAGTACTTC; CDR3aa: CASEGLQETQYF
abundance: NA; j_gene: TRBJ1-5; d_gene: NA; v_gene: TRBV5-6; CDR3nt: TGTGCCAGCAGCACCGGGGACAATCAGCCCCAGCATTTT; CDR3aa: CASSTGDNQPQHF
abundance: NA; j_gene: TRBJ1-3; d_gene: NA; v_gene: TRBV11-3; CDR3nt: TGTGCCAGCAGCTTAGCGGGGGTAGAAGGAAACACCATATATTTT; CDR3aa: CASSLAGVEGNTIYF
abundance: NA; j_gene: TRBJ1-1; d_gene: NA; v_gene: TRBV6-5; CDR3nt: TGTGCCAGCAGTTACCAACAGGGCGAAGCTTTCTTT; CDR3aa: CASSYQQGEAFF
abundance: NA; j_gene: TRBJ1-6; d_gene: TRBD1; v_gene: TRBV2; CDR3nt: TGTGCCAGCACTTTCAGGGGGGGGGTCGATAATTCACCCCTCCACTTT; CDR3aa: CASTFRGGVDNSPLHF
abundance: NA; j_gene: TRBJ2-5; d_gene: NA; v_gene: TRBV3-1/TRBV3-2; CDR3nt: TGTGCCAGCAGCCAAGGGGAGGGGGGGCAAGAGACCCAGTACTTC; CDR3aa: CASSQGEGGQETQYF
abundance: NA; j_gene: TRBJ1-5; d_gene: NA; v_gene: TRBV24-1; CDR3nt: TGTGCCACCAGTGATACGAGCAATCAGCCCCAGCATTTT; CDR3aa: CATSDTSNQPQHF
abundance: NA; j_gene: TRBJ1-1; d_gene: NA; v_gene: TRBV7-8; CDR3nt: TGTGCCAGCAGCTTAGGTCCATCGAACACTGAAGCTTTCTTT; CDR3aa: CASSLGPSNTEAFF
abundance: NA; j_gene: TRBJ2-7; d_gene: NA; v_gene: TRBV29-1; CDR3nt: TGCAGCGTGGGCAGTAACGAGCAGTACTTC; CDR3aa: CSVGSNEQYF
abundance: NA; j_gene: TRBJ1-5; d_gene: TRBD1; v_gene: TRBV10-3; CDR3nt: TGTGCCATCAGTGACGGCACAGGGGACCAGCCCCAGCATTTT; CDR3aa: CAISDGTGDQPQHF
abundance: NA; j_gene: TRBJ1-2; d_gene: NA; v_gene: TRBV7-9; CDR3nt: TGTGCCAGCAGCTTGACGGTGAACTATGGCTACACCTTC; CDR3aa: CASSLTVNYGYTF
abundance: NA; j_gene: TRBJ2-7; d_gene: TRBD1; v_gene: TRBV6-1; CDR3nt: TGTGCCAGCAGTGACCCAACCGGGACAGGGGGCGATATTGTGTACGAGCAGTACTTC; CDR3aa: CASSDPTGTGGDIVYEQYF
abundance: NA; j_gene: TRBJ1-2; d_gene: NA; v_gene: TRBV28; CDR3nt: TGTGCCCTCGAGCGGGGTGATGGCTACACCTTC; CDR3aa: CALERGDGYTF
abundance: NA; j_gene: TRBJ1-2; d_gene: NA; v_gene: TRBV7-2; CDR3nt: TGTGCCAGCAGCTTACAAAGAGGGGATGGCTACACCTTC; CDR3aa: CASSLQRGDGYTF
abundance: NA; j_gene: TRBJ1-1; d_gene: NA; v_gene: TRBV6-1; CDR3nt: TGTGCCAGCAGTGAAGGCCCAGGGAGGACTGAAGCTTTCTTT; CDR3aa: CASSEGPGRTEAFF
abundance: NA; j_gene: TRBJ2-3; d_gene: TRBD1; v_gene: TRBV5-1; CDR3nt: TGCGCCAGCAGCTTACAACCGACAGGGTCAGATACGCAGTATTTT; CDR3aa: CASSLQPTGSDTQYF
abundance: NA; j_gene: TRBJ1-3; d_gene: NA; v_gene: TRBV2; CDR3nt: TGTGCCAGCAGTGAAGCGTTCGGCACCTCTGGAAACACCATATATTTT; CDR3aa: CASSEAFGTSGNTIYF
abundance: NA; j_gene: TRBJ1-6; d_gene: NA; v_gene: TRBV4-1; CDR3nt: TGCGCCAGCAGCCAAATGCAGGGATTCTCACCCCTCCACTTT; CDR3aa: CASSQMQGFSPLHF
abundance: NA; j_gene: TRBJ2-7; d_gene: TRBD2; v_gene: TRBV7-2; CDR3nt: TGTGCCAGCAGCTTAGCAGCGTCTAGCGGGGGCTACGAGCAGTACTTC; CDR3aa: CASSLAASSGGYEQYF
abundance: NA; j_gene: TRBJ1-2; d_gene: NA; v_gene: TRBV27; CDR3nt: TGTGCCACCAGGGGCTCCATATTGGATTATGGCTACACCTTC; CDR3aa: CATRGSILDYGYTF
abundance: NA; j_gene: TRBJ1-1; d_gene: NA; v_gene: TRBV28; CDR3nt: TGTGCCAGCAGTTTACCAGTCACGGCCACTGAAGCTTTCTTT; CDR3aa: CASSLPVTATEAFF
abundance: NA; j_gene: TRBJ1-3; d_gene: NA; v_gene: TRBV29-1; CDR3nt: TGCAGCGTTGGGGTTTCCGGAAACACCATATATTTT; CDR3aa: CSVGVSGNTIYF
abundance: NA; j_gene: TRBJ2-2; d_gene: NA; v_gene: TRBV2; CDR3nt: TGTGCCAGCAGTGAAAACGCTGGTGGGGAGCTGTTTTTT; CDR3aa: CASSENAGGELFF
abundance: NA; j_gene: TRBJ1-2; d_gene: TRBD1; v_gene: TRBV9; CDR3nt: TGTGCCAGCAGCGCTAGAAAGGACAGGGGGCGACATGGCTACACCTTC; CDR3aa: CASSARKDRGRHGYTF
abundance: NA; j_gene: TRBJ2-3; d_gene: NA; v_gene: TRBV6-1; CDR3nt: TGTGCCAGCAGTGAAAATGAGACTCCAGATACGCAGTATTTT; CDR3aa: CASSENETPDTQYF
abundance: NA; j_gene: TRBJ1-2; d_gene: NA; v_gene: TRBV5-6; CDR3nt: TGTGCCAGCAGCTTGGACAGGGTGGCTGGCTACACCTTC; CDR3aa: CASSLDRVAGYTF
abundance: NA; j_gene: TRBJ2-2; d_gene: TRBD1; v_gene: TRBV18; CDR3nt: TGTGCCAGCTCACAAGCGATGACAGGGGGCTTGGGCACCGGGGAGCTGTTTTTT; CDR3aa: CASSQAMTGGLGTGELFF
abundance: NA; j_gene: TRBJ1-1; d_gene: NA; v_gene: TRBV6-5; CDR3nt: TGTGCCAGCAGTTACCGAAGAGAAGCTTTCTTT; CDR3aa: CASSYRREAFF
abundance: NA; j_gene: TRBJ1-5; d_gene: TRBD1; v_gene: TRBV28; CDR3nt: TGTGCCAGCAGTCGACAGGGGGCTGGCAATCAGCCCCAGCATTTT; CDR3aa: CASSRQGAGNQPQHF
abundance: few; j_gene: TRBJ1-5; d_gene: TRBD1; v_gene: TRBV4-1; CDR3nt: TGCGCCAGCAGCCAAAGCGCGGCTAGGGGGCCTCAGCCCCAGCATTTT; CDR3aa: CASSQSAARGPQPQHF
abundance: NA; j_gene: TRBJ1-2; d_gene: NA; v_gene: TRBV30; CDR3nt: TGTGCCTGGAGTGCAGGGTTTGGATGGGGTCAAGGCTACACCTTC; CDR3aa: CAWSAGFGWGQGYTF
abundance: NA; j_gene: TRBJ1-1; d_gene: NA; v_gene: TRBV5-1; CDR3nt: TGCGCCAGCAGCTTGCAATGGCAGGAAGAAGCTTTCTTT; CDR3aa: CASSLQWQEEAFF
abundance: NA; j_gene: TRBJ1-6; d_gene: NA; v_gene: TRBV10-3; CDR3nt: TGTGCCATCAGTGAGTCGAGCAGCTGGAGTTCACCCCTCCACTTT; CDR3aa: CAISESSSWSSPLHF
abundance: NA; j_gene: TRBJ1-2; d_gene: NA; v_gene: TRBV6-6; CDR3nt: TGTGCCAGCAGTTACAGGACGGATTATGGCTACACCTTC; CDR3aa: CASSYRTDYGYTF
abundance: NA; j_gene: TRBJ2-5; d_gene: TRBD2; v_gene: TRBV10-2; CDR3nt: TGCGCCAGCGGGGGTAGCGGGGGGGCCTTGGAGACCCAGTACTTC; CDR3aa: CASGGSGGALETQYF
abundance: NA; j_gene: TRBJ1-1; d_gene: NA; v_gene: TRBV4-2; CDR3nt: TGTGCCAGCAGCCCCAATATGGCTGAAGCTTTCTTT; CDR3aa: CASSPNMAEAFF
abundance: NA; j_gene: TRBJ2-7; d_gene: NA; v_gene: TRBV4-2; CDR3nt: TGTGCCAGCAGCCAAGAAGTCCCCCTCAACTCCTACTACGAGCAGTACTTC; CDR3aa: CASSQEVPLNSYYEQYF
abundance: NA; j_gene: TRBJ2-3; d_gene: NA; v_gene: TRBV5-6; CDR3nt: TGTGCCAGCAGCTCCGGACCTTCCCCGGATACGCAGTATTTT; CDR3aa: CASSSGPSPDTQYF
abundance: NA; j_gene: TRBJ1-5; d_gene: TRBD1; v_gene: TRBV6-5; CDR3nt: TGTGCCAGCAGCCAGGACAGGGACAATCAGCCCCAGCATTTT; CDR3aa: CASSQDRDNQPQHF
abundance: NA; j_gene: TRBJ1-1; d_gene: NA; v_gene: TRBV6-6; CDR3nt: TGTGCGGGGGGGGTGAACACTGAAGCTTTCTTT; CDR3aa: CAGGVNTEAFF
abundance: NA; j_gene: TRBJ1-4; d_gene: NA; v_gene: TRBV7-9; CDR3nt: TGTGCCAGCAGCCCGCTTGTGGGTGAAAAACTGTTTTTT; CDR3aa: CASSPLVGEKLFF
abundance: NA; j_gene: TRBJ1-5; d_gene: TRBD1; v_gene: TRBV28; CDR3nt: TGTGCCAGTAGACAGGGGAATCAGCCCCAGCATTTT; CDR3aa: CASRQGNQPQHF
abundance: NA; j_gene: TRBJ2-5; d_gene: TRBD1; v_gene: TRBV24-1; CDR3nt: TGTGCCACCAGTGGGGGACAGGGGGCCCGAGAGACCCAGTACTTC; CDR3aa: CATSGGQGARETQYF
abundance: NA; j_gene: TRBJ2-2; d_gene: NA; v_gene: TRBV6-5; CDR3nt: TGTGCCAGCAGCCAATCGACAGTGAACACCGGGGAGCTGTTTTTT; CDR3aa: CASSQSTVNTGELFF
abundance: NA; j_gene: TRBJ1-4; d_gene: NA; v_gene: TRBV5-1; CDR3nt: TGCGCCAGCAGCTTGGGATCGCCTAATGAAAAACTGTTTTTT; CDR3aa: CASSLGSPNEKLFF
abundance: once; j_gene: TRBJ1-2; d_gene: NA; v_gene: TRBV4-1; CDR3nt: TGCGCCAGCAGCCACGGATCAGGGGCCGGCTATGGCTACACCTTC; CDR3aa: CASSHGSGAGYGYTF
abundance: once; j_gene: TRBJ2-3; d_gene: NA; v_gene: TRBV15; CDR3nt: TGTGCCACCAGCAGAGAGAAGTGGAGCACAGATACGCAGTATTTT; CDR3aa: CATSREKWSTDTQYF
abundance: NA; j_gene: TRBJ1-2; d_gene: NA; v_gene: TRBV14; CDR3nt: TGTGCCAGCAGCCAAGCCAGGAGACCATATAACTATGGCTACACCTTC; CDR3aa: CASSQARRPYNYGYTF
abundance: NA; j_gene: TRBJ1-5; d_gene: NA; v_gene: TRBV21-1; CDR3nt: TGTGCCAGCAGCCCACAGACAGCCAAATACAATCAGCCCCAGCATTTT; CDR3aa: CASSPQTAKYNQPQHF
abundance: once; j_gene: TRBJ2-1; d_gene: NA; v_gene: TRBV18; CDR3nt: TGTGCCAGCTCACCAGGGCAAGGCAATGAGCAGTTCTTC; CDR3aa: CASSPGQGNEQFF
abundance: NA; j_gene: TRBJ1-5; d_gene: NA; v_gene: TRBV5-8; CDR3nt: TGTGCCAGCAGCTTGGCCCGGGTTGGGGTCGGGAATCAGCCCCAGCATTTT; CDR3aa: CASSLARVGVGNQPQHF
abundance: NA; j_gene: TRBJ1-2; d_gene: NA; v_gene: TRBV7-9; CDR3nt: TGTGCCAGCAGCTTTCCCCTTTTCTCCTATGGCTACACCTTC; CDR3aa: CASSFPLFSYGYTF